Listed below are T cell receptor beta chains from one sample, sequenced in a study of cytomegalovirus exposure and HLA in healthy donors. The data were produced by immunoSEQ multiplex PCR, yet TCRdb's version contains in-frame clones alone and is incomplete. The data contain about 56,000 clones, 93% of them singletons. Sample: PBMCs. The receptors originated from a woman under 30 in good health and CMV-seropositive. Each CDR3 is given without its conserved first and last residue.

v_call	j_call	cdr3_aa
TRBV7-9	TRBJ2-7	ASSSSGVPSYEQY
TRBV6-6	TRBJ2-7	ASSYPSIGGAYEQY
TRBV7-2	TRBJ1-4	ASSLARTGGFEKLF
TRBV5-8	TRBJ2-7	ASSPTGGEGYEQY
TRBV9	TRBJ1-6	ASGDRDNSPLH
TRBV5-1	TRBJ2-3	ASSLGQAEGDTQY
TRBV7-9	TRBJ2-5	ASSLRNRGETQY
TRBV27	TRBJ2-7	ASSTYQGSLVEQY
TRBV19	TRBJ2-6	ASSITGGTRGANVLT
TRBV7-2	TRBJ2-1	ASSLGTSRYNEQF
TRBV15	TRBJ1-6	ATSRGDRGISPLH
TRBV5-1	TRBJ2-3	ASSPGTYPSTDTQY
TRBV9	TRBJ1-4	ASSSGGATNEKLF